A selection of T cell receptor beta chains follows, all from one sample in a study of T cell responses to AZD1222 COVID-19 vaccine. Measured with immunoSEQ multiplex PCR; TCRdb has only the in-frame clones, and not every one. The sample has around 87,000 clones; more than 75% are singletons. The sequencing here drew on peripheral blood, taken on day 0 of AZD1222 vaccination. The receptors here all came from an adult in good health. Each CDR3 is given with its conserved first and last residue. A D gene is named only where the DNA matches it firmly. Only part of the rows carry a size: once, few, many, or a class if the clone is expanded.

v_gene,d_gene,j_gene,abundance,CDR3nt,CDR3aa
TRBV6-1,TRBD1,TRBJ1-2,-,TGTGCCAGCAGTGAACGGGCGCCGGGACAGGGGTCTTTCTATGGCTACACCTTC,CASSERAPGQGSFYGYTF
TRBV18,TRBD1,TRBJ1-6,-,TGTGCCAGCTCGCCCCAACAGGGGGCGAATTCACCCCTCCACTTT,CASSPQQGANSPLHF
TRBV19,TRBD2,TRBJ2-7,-,TGTGCCACCCGACCTGGACTAGCGGTACTCTACGAGCAGTACTTC,CATRPGLAVLYEQYF
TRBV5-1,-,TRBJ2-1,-,TGCGCCAGCAGCGGGGGGACGGTCTTTGGCAATGAGCAGTTCTTC,CASSGGTVFGNEQFF
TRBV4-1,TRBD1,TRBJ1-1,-,TGCGCCAGCAGCCAAGGACAGGGGGCCGTAGGCACTGAAGCTTTCTTT,CASSQGQGAVGTEAFF
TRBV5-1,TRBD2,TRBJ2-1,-,TGCGCCAGCAGCGACGGGACTAGCGGGGTGGATGAGCAGTTCTTC,CASSDGTSGVDEQFF
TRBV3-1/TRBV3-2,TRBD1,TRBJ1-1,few,TGTGCCAGCAGCCTCCGACAGGGGATGGGTGAAGCTTTCTTT,CASSLRQGMGEAFF
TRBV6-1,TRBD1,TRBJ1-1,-,TGTGCCAGCAGTGACGTGACAGGGTGGGGAGCTTTCTTT,CASSDVTGWGAFF
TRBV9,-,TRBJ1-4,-,TGTGCCAGCAGCCCTAGGGGGGGCGGGATTTTTAATGAAAAACTGTTTTTT,CASSPRGGGIFNEKLFF
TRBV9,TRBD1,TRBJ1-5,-,TGTGCCAGCAGCGCCTCCCCGGGACAGGGGAGTCAGCCCCAGCATTTT,CASSASPGQGSQPQHF
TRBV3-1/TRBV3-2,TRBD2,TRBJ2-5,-,TGTGCCAGCAGCCAAGCGGGGGGAAGGGAGACCCAGTACTTC,CASSQAGGRETQYF
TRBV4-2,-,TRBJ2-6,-,TGTGCCAGCAGCCAAGAGGGCCCAGAAGCTGGGGCCAACGTCCTGACTTTC,CASSQEGPEAGANVLTF
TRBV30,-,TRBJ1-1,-,TGTGCCTGGAGTGTTGGGAGGGGGTTTGTGACTGAAGCTTTCTTT,CAWSVGRGFVTEAFF
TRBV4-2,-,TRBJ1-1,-,TGTGCCAGCAGCCAAGTTTTCAGGGACACTGAAGCTTTCTTT,CASSQVFRDTEAFF
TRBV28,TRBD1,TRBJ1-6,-,TGTGCCAGCAACCCGGGACAGGATAATTCACCCCTCCACTTT,CASNPGQDNSPLHF
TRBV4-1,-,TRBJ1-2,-,TGCGCCAGCAGCACCCCCAAGCGGGTTGGCTACACCTTC,CASSTPKRVGYTF
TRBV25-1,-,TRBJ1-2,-,TGTGCCAGCAGTATGACTGATAACTATGGCTACACCTTC,CASSMTDNYGYTF
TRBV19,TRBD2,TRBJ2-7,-,TGTGCCAGTAGTTACTATAGCGGGGGGGCCGGTTACGAGCAGTACTTC,CASSYYSGGAGYEQYF
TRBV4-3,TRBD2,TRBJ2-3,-,TGCGCCAGCAGCCGCGGACTAGCGGGGGGGCTCAGCACAGATACGCAGTATTTT,CASSRGLAGGLSTDTQYF
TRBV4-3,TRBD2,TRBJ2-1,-,TGCGCCAGCAGCCTTCCTCCCACGGGGGGGGAGCAGTTCTTC,CASSLPPTGGEQFF
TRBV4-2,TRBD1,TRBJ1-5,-,TGTGCCAGCAGCCCCGGACAGGGGGCGTATGATGTTCAGCCCCAGCATTTT,CASSPGQGAYDVQPQHF
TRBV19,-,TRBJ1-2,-,TGTGCCAGTAGCCAGGACAGCCTCCTACTCAACTATGGCTACACCTTC,CASSQDSLLLNYGYTF
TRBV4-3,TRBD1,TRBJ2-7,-,TGCGCCAGCAGCCTCCTCAACAGACAGGGCTACGAGCAGTACTTC,CASSLLNRQGYEQYF
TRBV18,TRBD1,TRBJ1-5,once,TGTGCCAGCTCACCACCTCCGGACGGGACAGGGGGCCGGCCCCAGCATTTT,CASSPPPDGTGGRPQHF
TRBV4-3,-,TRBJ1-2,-,TGCGCCAGCAGCCCCGCGGTGGGCAACGGGGGCTACACCTTC,CASSPAVGNGGYTF
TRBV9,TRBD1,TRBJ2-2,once,TGTGCCAGCAGCGTAGGGACAGGCGTATCGAACACCGGGGAGCTGTTTTTT,CASSVGTGVSNTGELFF
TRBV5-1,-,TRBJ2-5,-,TGCGCCAGCAGCTTGGGAAGGGAGACCCAGTACTTC,CASSLGRETQYF
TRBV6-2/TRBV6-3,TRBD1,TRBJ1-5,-,TGTGCCAGCAGTTACCTTTGGACAGGGTCTTCGATCAATCAGCCCCAGCATTTT,CASSYLWTGSSINQPQHF
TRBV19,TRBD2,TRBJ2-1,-,TGTGCCAGTAGGAGAACCTGGGGGCTAGCGGGGAGGAACAATGAGCAGTTCTTC,CASRRTWGLAGRNNEQFF
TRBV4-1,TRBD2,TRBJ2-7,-,TGCGCCAGCAGCCCCCTAGCGGGGGGTCCAGGTGAGCAGTACTTC,CASSPLAGGPGEQYF